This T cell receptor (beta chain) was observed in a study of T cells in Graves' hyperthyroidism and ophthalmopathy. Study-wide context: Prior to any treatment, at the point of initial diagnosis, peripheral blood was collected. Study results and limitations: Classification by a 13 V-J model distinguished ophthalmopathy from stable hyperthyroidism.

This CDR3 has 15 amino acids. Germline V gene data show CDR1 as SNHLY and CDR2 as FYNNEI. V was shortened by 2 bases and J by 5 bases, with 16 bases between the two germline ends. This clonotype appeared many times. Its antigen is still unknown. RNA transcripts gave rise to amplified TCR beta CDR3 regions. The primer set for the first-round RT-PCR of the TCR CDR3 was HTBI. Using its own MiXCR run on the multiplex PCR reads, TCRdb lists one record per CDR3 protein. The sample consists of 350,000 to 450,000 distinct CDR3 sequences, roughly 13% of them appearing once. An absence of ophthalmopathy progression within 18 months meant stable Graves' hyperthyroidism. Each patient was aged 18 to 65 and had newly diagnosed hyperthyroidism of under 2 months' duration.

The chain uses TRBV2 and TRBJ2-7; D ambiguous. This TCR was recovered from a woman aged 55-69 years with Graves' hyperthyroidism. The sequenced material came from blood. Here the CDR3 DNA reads TGTGCCAGCAGTGAAAGCACGCAGGTGCTCCACGAGCAGTACTTC. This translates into CASSESTQVLHEQYF.